The 21 T cell receptor beta chains reported below all come from one sample, sequenced in a study of T cells after yellow fever vaccination. Each CDR3 protein gets one entry after TCRdb re-called the 5' RACE reads with MiXCR. The sample yields 150,000 to 200,000 distinct CDR3 sequences, roughly 8.8% seen once. This specimen was CD8+ T cells sorted from PBMCs, taken 45 days after the yellow fever booster vaccination. Receptor source: a man younger than 30 who received the YFV17D yellow fever vaccine.

The V call is TRBV19, the J call TRBJ2-7; D remains unclear. The germline V and J ends were trimmed by 3 bases and 2 bases, with 11 bases remaining between them. Germline CDR1 and CDR2: LNHDA and SQIVND (reference sequence). CDR3 length: 14 residues. The CDR3 DNA reads as TGTGCCAGTAGTATTGAAGGCGGAACCTACGAGCAGTACTTC. As protein: CASSIEGGTYEQYF.

V usage is TRBV20-1 and J usage is TRBJ2-7; D may match TRBD1 or TRBD2 (5 bases each). The V end lost 6 bases, the J end lost 6 bases, and 18 bases lay between the germline ends. The CDR3 is made up of 13 amino acids. CDR1 and CDR2 (germline): DFQATT, SNEGSKA (reference sequence). The CDR3 region is CSAAGAGTLEQYF. CDR3 nucleotides: TGCAGTGCCGCCGGGGCAGGGACCCTCGAGCAGTACTTC.

The rearrangement joins TRBV19 to TRBJ1-2, with D unclear. The CDR3 is 12 residues long. The V and J ends lost 5 bases and 3 bases respectively, with 7 bases between them. Germline V gene lookup returns CDR1 LNHDA and CDR2 SQIVND (reference sequence). CDR3 in DNA: TGTGCCAGTAGTGGGCCCGACTATGGCTACACCTTC. Protein: CASSGPDYGYTF.

The chain links TRBV7-9 to TRBJ2-3; D unresolved. The CDR3 covers 11 residues. Germline V gene sequence: CDR1 SEHNR, CDR2 FQNEAQ (reference sequence). With 8 bases removed from V and 2 bases from J, the gap between germline ends came to 5 bases. The CDR3 DNA sequence: TGTGCCAGCGAGGTCACAGATACGCAGTATTTT. It is translated as CASEVTDTQYF.

The rearrangement uses TRBV7-2 and TRBJ1-6; possible D gene TRBD1, 6 bases. Per germline, CDR1 SGHTA and CDR2 FQGNSA. This CDR3 has 16 amino acids. V was pared by 1 base and J by 6 bases, with 13 bases between. The CDR3, as DNA: TGTGCCAGCAGCTTAGGTCGGGGGCCGGGTAATTCACCCCTCCACTTT. This codes for CASSLGRGPGNSPLHF.

The CDR3 DNA is TGCAGTGCCGACTTAGCGGGGGCAGAAGGGACCCAGTACTTC. Protein product: CSADLAGAEGTQYF. This chain connects TRBV20-1 to TRBJ2-5, with TRBD2 matching over 9 bases. This CDR3 spans 14 amino acids. Trimming removed 6 bases from V and 7 bases from J; junction bases left unmatched: 12. Germline values: CDR1 DFQATT, CDR2 SNEGSKA (reference sequence).

This clonotype occurred a few times. The chain uses TRBV7-9 and TRBJ2-7; no clear D. The CDR3 loop spans 14 amino acids. Germline values: CDR1 SEHNR, CDR2 FQNEAQ (reference sequence). V shed 3 bases and J shed 1 base, with 10 bases lying between them. CDR3 in DNA: TGTGCCAGCAGCTTGGATTCCAGATCCTACGAGCAGTACTTC. Translation gives CASSLDSRSYEQYF. Combining the CDR3 with reference TRBV7-9 and TRBJ2-7 gives the whole variable domain DTGVSQNPRHKITKRGQNVTFRCDPISEHNRLYWYRQTLGQGPEFLTYFQNEAQLEKSRLLSDRFSAERPKGSFSTLEIQRTEQGDSAMYLCASSLDSRSYEQYFGPGTRLTVT.

DNA for the CDR3: TGTGCCAGCAGCTTATTAAGTCAGCCCCAGCATTTT. This sequence encodes CASSLLSQPQHF. The rearrangement links TRBV7-9 to TRBJ1-5; D gene unclear. V lost 2 bases and J lost 6, with 5 bases in between. Germline V gene lookup returns CDR1 SEHNR and CDR2 FQNEAQ (reference sequence). The CDR3 spans 12 residues.

This clonotype has more than one count but fewer than ten. The chain links TRBV5-1 to TRBJ1-2, with 8 bases fitting TRBD1. The germline gives CDR1 SGHRS, CDR2 YFSETQ. Trimming cost V 1 base and J 2 bases; bases outside gene matches: 7. The CDR3 is 16 amino acids. CDR3 nucleotide sequence: TGCGCCAGCAGCTTGCGGGGGACAGGATCGAACTATGGCTACACCTTC. This sequence encodes CASSLRGTGSNYGYTF.

V gene TRBV4-2 combines with J gene TRBJ1-1; D call uncertain. Trimming removed 6 bases from V and 4 bases from J, with 12 bases in between. The CDR3 has 13 residues. Germline CDR1 LGHNA, CDR2 YNFKEQ. In DNA form, the CDR3 reads TGTGCCAGCAGTGTAGTCAAGGGCACTGAAGCTTTCTTT. It is translated as CASSVVKGTEAFF.

The rearrangement uses TRBV4-1 and TRBJ1-1; 8 bases line up with TRBD1. The CDR3 length is 14 residues. Germline V CDR1 and CDR2: MGHRA, YSYEKL. Germline trimming cut 4 bases from V and 5 bases from J; bases unmatched to any gene: 6. CDR3 DNA sequence: TGCGCCAGCAGCCGGACAGGGAGTAAAACTGAAGCTTTCTTT. This translates into CASSRTGSKTEAFF.

This clonotype was observed a few times. This chain uses TRBV9 with TRBJ1-1; no clear D gene. V was clipped by 7 bases and J by 5 bases, with 15 bases between them. Germline V CDR1 and CDR2: SGDLS, YYNGEE. The CDR3 contains 13 residues. DNA of the CDR3: TGTGCCAGCCGGAGCCTCCCGGGAACTGAAGCTTTCTTT. It is translated as CASRSLPGTEAFF.

This clonotype was seen more than once but under ten times. The chain uses TRBV4-3 and TRBJ1-2; possible D gene TRBD1, 5 bases. From germline, CDR1 is LGHNA and CDR2 YSLEER. Trimming stripped 3 bases from V and 7 bases from J, with 21 bases between. The CDR3 has 16 residues. This CDR3 is CASSHVGRPGISGYTF. The CDR3 coding sequence is TGCGCCAGCAGCCACGTCGGTAGGCCAGGGATAAGTGGCTACACCTTC.

This clonotype was seen only a few times. V and J are TRBV5-1 and TRBJ2-2; 7 nucleotides align to TRBD2. J gave up 0 bases and V 0 bases, and 5 bases lay outside the gene matches. The CDR3 extends over 17 amino acids. Germline V gene lookup returns CDR1 SGHRS and CDR2 YFSETQ. The CDR3 DNA reads TGCGCCAGCAGCTTGGTTCGCGGGGGACCGAACACCGGGGAGCTGTTTTTT. This gives the protein CASSLVRGGPNTGELFF.

CDR3 coding DNA: TGTGCCAGCAGCTCCCTGGGGACTAGCGGGGGGATTCGGGATACGCAGTATTTT. Translated, it gives CASSSLGTSGGIRDTQYF. This chain connects TRBV7-8 to TRBJ2-3, with 15 bases lining up with TRBD2. Losses at the gene ends were 4 bases for V and 6 bases for J; bases not matched to a gene: 11. This CDR3 has 18 amino acids. The germline V gene encodes CDR1 SGHVS and CDR2 FQNEAQ.

This clonotype was counted at least ten times. The chain employs TRBV6-6 and TRBJ1-1; D remains unclear. Trimming took off 5 bases at V and 5 bases at J, with 12 bases between the two ends. Germline V gives CDR1 MNHNY, CDR2 SVGAGI (reference sequence). The CDR3 runs to 13 residues. CDR3 nucleotides: TGTGCCAGCAGTCCTGGTAGAGGGACTGAAGCTTTCTTT. It yields the protein CASSPGRGTEAFF.

The gene calls are TRBV7-3 and TRBJ2-5, with D maybe TRBD2 (7 bases). V was clipped by 5 bases and J by 5 bases, with 18 bases between them. Per germline, CDR1 SGHTA and CDR2 FQGTGA. The length of the CDR3 is 15 residues. CDR3 residues: CASSPSGGQGETQYF. Here the CDR3 DNA reads TGTGCCAGCAGCCCCTCGGGGGGCCAGGGCGAGACCCAGTACTTC.

The V call is TRBV5-4, the J call TRBJ1-2, with 10 bases lining up with TRBD1. Germline V CDR1 and CDR2: SGHNT, YYREEE (reference sequence). CDR3 length: 15 residues. J gave up 2 bases and V 1 base, and 2 bases lay outside the gene matches. The CDR3 bases are TGTGCCAGCAGCTTGACGGGACAGGGGAACTATGGCTACACCTTC. Translating gives CASSLTGQGNYGYTF. Supplemented by reference TRBV5-4 and TRBJ1-2, the full variable domain reads ETGVTQSPTHLIKTRGQQVTLRCSSQSGHNTVSWYQQALGQGPQFIFQYYREEENGRGNFPPRFSGLQFPNYSSELNVNALELDDSALYLCASSLTGQGNYGYTFGSGTRLTVV.

This clonotype has a handful of counts. The gene calls are TRBV6-2 or TRBV6-3 and TRBJ2-3; possibly TRBD2 for D (5 bases). The V and J ends lost 2 bases and 3 bases respectively, with 21 bases between them. The CDR3 runs to 18 residues. Per germline, CDR1 MNHEY and CDR2 SVGEGT. The CDR3 sequence: CASSYHPKRQAETDTQYF. CDR3 nucleotide sequence: TGTGCCAGCAGTTACCACCCCAAGCGGCAGGCGGAAACAGATACGCAGTATTTT.

This sequence joins TRBV7-9 and TRBJ1-2; 10 nucleotides match TRBD1. In germline, CDR1 is SEHNR, CDR2 FQNEAQ (reference sequence). The CDR3 sequence is 15 residues long. V was pared by 4 bases and J by 3 bases, with 5 bases of the junction left unmatched. CDR3 region: CASSYGQGEYYGYTF. In DNA, the CDR3 is TGTGCCAGCAGCTACGGACAGGGGGAGTACTATGGCTACACCTTC.

The chain carries TRBV15 and TRBJ2-6; D is uncertain. Germline values: CDR1 LNHNV, CDR2 YYDKDF (reference sequence). V lost 0 bases, J lost 2 bases, and 8 bases lay in between. This CDR3 has 16 residues. The CDR3 sequence: CATSRDRAAGANVLTF. CDR3 sequence (DNA): TGTGCCACCAGCAGAGATCGGGCGGCTGGGGCCAACGTCCTGACTTTC.